Sequencing of this T cell receptor beta chain was carried out in a study of cytomegalovirus exposure and HLA in healthy donors (dated 2017 in TCRdb). For context, the study as a whole: An earlier analysis of roughly 500 of the donors reported over 250 Gb of sequence data and 117 million unique TCR beta sequences obtained from 150 million to 200 million T cells. Approximately 310 gigabases of sequencing data and around 87 million unique TCR sequences were included in an early release covering about 620 HLA-typed donors. Of the approximately 400 genotyped donors, 80% to 90% were placed in the genetic ancestry cluster associated with self-reported Caucasian donors. The study was designed to test whether signatures of past pathogen exposure could be identified by cataloging public T cell receptors. Using immunosequencing, the study profiled T cell repertoires from around 670 subjects and related those repertoires to cytomegalovirus serostatus. In addition to the first cohort of 500 to 850 subjects, a separate validation cohort of about 120 different subjects was used. High-throughput TCR immunosequencing, statistical association of individual TCRs with disease status, and machine learning were combined to predict cytomegalovirus infection status. A later analysis re-analyzed previously published TCR beta repertoires from roughly 690 donors and added high-resolution HLA genotyping to study TCR occurrence patterns. In the later analysis, no new phenotypic data were used to find candidate immune exposures; instead, reliance was placed on TCR beta sequences and their occurrence across donors. To decide whether each TCR beta V gene segment behaved as functional or pseudogenic, an earlier analysis of fewer than 750 of the donors relied on high-throughput TCR beta sequencing. Alongside the repertoire data, information on donor age, sex, ethnicity and CMV serostatus was compiled. A later genetic analysis used genome-wide SNP genotypes for 398 of the 666 donors, treating that subset as a discovery cohort. Every discovery cohort repertoire had been produced on one sequencing platform. Class I and class II HLA loci were covered by the typing at four-digit resolution. The number of typed donors differed by locus: roughly 620-630 for A, B, C, DRB1 and DQB1; some 500 for DQA1; roughly 600 for DPA1; and some 450 for DPB1. About five DR-DQ haplotypes were treated as single units for association and clustering because of strong linkage in the cohort. Among some 400 genotyped donors of the cohort, an average of roughly 230,000 unique TCR beta nucleotide sequences was sequenced per donor, of which 15% to 20% were non-productive.

General conclusions and limits of the study: A cluster of highly shared sequence variants was judged likely to be a technical artifact of the sequencing pipeline. A few of the identified cytomegalovirus-associated TCR beta chains were confirmed in vitro to be specific for cytomegalovirus antigens. In a later genetic analysis, a missense DCLRE1C variant was associated with V-gene and J-gene trimming of TCR beta chains, and the association was replicated in an independent cohort. A later analysis found that most CMV-associated TCR beta chains appeared HLA-restricted, with HLA associations seemingly driven largely by CMV exposure. At a false discovery rate of 0.05, a later analysis linked 16,000 or so TCR beta sequences to specific HLA alleles. Some IMGT-functional V segments, including TRBV6-2 and TRBV6-3, could not be told apart with the 87-base-pair reads, so those segments were excluded. Presence/absence analyses assumed roughly uniform sequencing depth across donors, an assumption that may not hold. Cytomegalovirus status was reported to be diagnosed by the classifier with high specificity and sensitivity in both the original and validation cohorts. When HLA alleles, especially DR and DQ, strongly co-occurred, attributing TCR associations to individual alleles was difficult. Compared with the 666-donor mean, donors in an Asian-associated ancestry cluster had fewer N-insertions in productive TCRs, according to a later genetic analysis. Across donors, most TCR sequences were observed very rarely, whereas some public TCRs were present in many individuals. Because some donors lacked HLA typing at each locus, the association tests relied only on the typed subset. A further reported finding was that TCR beta sequences accurately predicted the HLA-A and HLA-B alleles for most subjects in the first cohort. In an earlier analysis of approximately 600 of the donors, most TCR beta V segments were observed in productive rearrangements about 87% or about 30% of the time, broadly matching IMGT annotations. In a later analysis, HLA-associated TCR beta chains showed more clonal expansion and lower generation probabilities than non-associated chains that were equally common. It was suggested by the authors that the approach could potentially be generalized to other disease states and immunological phenotypes. In the study, roughly 160 TCR beta chains were listed as associated with cytomegalovirus. The earlier analysis of some 560 of the donors excluded 15 to 20 rarely observed V segments, including chromosome 9 orphons, because counts were too low. For the cohort, immune exposure information was limited to CMV serostatus. Several of the top co-occurrence clusters appeared to be linked to parvovirus B19, influenza, CMV and Epstein-Barr virus, according to a later analysis. In a later analysis, TCR association rates were found to vary across HLA loci, with the most associated TCRs seen for DRB1 alleles and the fewest for HLA-C alleles. Correlated functional status among segregating V segments might reflect linkage disequilibrium, but an unknown experimental factor could not be ruled out. The cohort was sequenced for TCR beta chains only, and without alpha or paired-chain data the features that could be detected were limited.

Worth noting for this clone: This receptor's antigen is unknown. Base quality data are lacking; no much larger clone is found one base away.

Reading the germline V gene (reference sequence) gives CDR1 LNHDA and CDR2 SQIVND. Including the terminal cysteine and phenylalanine, the CDR3 comprises 13 residues. The CDR3 DNA has 39 bases and is translated from base 1. A distance of 12 bases separates the germline ends of V and J, which lose 7 bases and 8 bases respectively. The cohort was made up of 650 to 700 healthy bone marrow donors. At the time of sampling, every cohort member was nominally healthy, though immune exposures that went unrecorded were likely present. The donor was CMV seropositive and was included in the group of almost 300 seropositive cohort members. Each donor provided a peripheral blood sample, and peripheral blood mononuclear cells were used for TCR beta sequencing. Genomic DNA was extracted from the blood cell samples with the Qiagen DNeasy Blood Extraction Kit. Library construction relied on the immunoSEQ multiplex PCR assay. The multiplex PCR relied on a mix of 60 forward primers for TCR Vbeta segments and 13 reverse primers for TCR Jbeta segments. Amplification of the CDR3 region of rearranged TCR beta genes was performed with a multiplex PCR assay on genomic DNA. The Illumina HiSeq System was used to sequence the amplified TCR beta libraries as 87-base-pair reads. As for the original processing: In a later analysis, tens of millions of unique TCR beta chains were counted across the approximately 640 repertoires, and approximately 11 million of these chains were shared by at least two donors. To remove PCR and sequencing errors, raw reads were error-corrected and collapsed into unique sequences using a nearest-neighbor algorithm that merged closely related sequences. CDR3 sequences were aligned to IMGT reference sequences to assign V, D and J gene segments. For a sequence to be retained, a match of at least six nucleotides was required to both a V gene segment and a J gene segment. A rearrangement was called productive if the CDR3 had no stop codons and remained in frame with V and J, and every other rearrangement was called non-productive. CDR3 was defined according to IMGT convention as the region running from the second conserved V-encoded cysteine to the conserved J-encoded phenylalanine. Sequences without an unambiguous match to a single V gene segment were excluded from the earlier analysis of approximately 600 of the donors. An earlier analysis of about 600 of the donors called V segments functional above 56.7% productive rearrangements and segregating when the between-donor standard deviation exceeded 5%. A statistical classification framework was developed to diagnose cytomegalovirus status using the catalog of TCR beta chain sequences. In a later analysis, TCR nucleotide sequences were compared against IMGT/GENE-DB human TR gene sequences so that V and J genes could be assigned. Using the TCRdist pipeline, a later analysis assigned CDR3 sequences along with most-parsimonious VDJ recombination scenarios. A later analysis defined each TCR beta chain by its CDR3 amino acid sequence plus V-gene family, and excluded reads lacking a unique V-gene family. A later analysis removed 592 highly shared, low-generation-probability nucleotide sequences to deal with suspected cross-contamination and a sequencing artifact. In a later analysis, a clonal expansion index was calculated for each public chain from normalized within-repertoire ranks of inferred template counts. A later analysis computed generation probabilities with a VDJ recombination model fitted to out-of-frame rearrangements, and checked the results against IGoR. In a later analysis, hypergeometric tests were used to score TCR-TCR, TCR-HLA and TCR-CMV co-occurrence, with a repertoire-size bias correction applied to TCR pairs. A later analysis estimated false discovery rates by permuting HLA or CMV assignments 20 times. In a later analysis, co-occurring TCRs were grouped using DBSCAN, and TCRdist sequence similarity was added for clustering within HLA-allele-positive subsets. Repertoires with fewer than 30,000 or more than 120,000 public chains, plus five repertoires with anomalous nucleotide sharing, were excluded from co-occurrence clustering. The clones in this table, taken by TCRdb from immuneACCESS, are in-frame only. Not every clone is retained; where verified, under half of the shortfall comes from an unresolved V gene, and the cause of the rest is unknown. V, J and clone size reflect that table, while D and trimming were determined from the DNA. This sample has approximately 190,000 clones in its table, and about 80% of those were observed once. The ten largest clones represent about 1.9% of the sample.

The TCR comes from a woman between 18 and 29 years old in good health and CMV-seropositive. Material: PBMCs. The V gene is TRBV19 and the J gene is TRBJ1-6, with TRBD1 perhaps the D gene, on 5 matching bases. The nucleotide sequence is TGTGCCAGTATCGGGCAGGGCGATTCACCCCTCCACTTT. Its protein product is CASIGQGDSPLHF.